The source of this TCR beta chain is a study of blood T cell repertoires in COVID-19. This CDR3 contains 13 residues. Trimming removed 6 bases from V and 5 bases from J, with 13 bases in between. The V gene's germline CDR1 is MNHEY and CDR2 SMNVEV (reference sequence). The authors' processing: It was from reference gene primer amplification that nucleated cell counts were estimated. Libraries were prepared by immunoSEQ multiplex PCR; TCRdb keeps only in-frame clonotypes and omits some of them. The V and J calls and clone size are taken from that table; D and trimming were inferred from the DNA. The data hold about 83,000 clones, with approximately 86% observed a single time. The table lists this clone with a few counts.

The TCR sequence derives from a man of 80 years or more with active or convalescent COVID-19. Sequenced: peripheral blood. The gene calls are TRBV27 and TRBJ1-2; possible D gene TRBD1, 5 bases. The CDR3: CASRPAGRYGYTF. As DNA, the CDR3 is TGTGCCAGCAGGCCTGCAGGGAGGTATGGCTACACCTTC.